Below, 20 T cell receptor beta chains from the same sample are listed, as sequenced in a study of neoadjuvant anti-PD-1 for oral cavity cancer. TCRdb's copy holds only in-frame clones and misses some; the assay was immunoSEQ multiplex PCR. The repertoire holds roughly 12,000 clones, with about 60% as singletons. The input for sequencing was tumor tissue, taken before nivolumab (anti-PD-1) treatment. The receptors here all came from a person aged 35-79 years with oral cavity squamous cell carcinoma.

By frequency in the sample, this clone is medium-sized (0.01 to 0.1%). This chain links TRBV28 with TRBJ2-1, with 7 bases identical to TRBD2. CDR1 MDHEN and CDR2 SYDVKM come from the germline V gene. The ends lost 8 bases at V and 7 bases at J; junction bases unmatched: 8. The CDR3 is made up of 13 amino acids. CDR3 region: CASGAGDRNEQFF. The CDR3 region has the DNA TGTGCCAGCGGCGCGGGAGATAGAAATGAGCAGTTCTTC.

V usage is TRBV7-9 and J usage is TRBJ1-1; 10 positions match TRBD1. CDR3 size: 14 residues. J gave up 4 bases and V 5 bases, and 4 bases lay outside the gene matches. CDR1 is SEHNR and CDR2 is FQNEAQ in the germline V gene (reference sequence). CDR3 in amino acids: CASSADRGGTEAFF. The CDR3 DNA reads TGTGCCAGCAGCGCGGACAGGGGGGGCACTGAAGCTTTCTTT.

A remark on this clone: The sample holds other DNA sequences that translate to the same CDR3. The chain uses TRBV19 and TRBJ2-1, with a weak D call TRBD2 (6 bases). Germline-derived CDR1 and CDR2 are LNHDA and SQIVND (reference sequence). The CDR3 covers 15 residues. The germline V and J ends were trimmed by 5 bases and 0 bases, with 11 bases remaining between them. The CDR3 loop is CASSLPGSSYNEQFF. The CDR3 DNA is TGTGCCAGTAGTTTACCCGGGAGCTCCTACAATGAGCAGTTCTTC.

The chain uses TRBV28 and TRBJ2-7; 10 bases fit TRBD2. Germline CDR1 reads MDHEN; CDR2 reads SYDVKM. The ends lost 6 bases at V and 4 bases at J; junction bases unmatched: 6. The CDR3 totals 14 residues. The CDR3 region has the DNA TGTGCCAGCAGAACTAGCGGGGATCATTACGAGCAGTACTTC. It codes for CASRTSGDHYEQYF. Combining the CDR3 with reference TRBV28 and TRBJ2-7 gives the whole variable domain DVKVTQSSRYLVKRTGEKVFLECVQDMDHENMFWYRQDPGLGLRLIYFSYDVKMKEKGDIPEGYSVSREKKERFSLILESASTNQTSMYLCASRTSGDHYEQYFGPGTRLTVT.

This chain joins TRBV28 and TRBJ1-2, with 10 bases aligning to TRBD1. Germline V gene sequence: CDR1 MDHEN, CDR2 SYDVKM. V dropped 7 bases and J dropped 5; count of bases not matched to a gene: 10. This CDR3 contains 15 residues. CDR3 sequence reads: CASTEGGTGDYGYTF. Written as DNA, the CDR3 is TGTGCCAGCACCGAAGGGGGGACAGGGGATTATGGCTACACCTTC.

The genes are TRBV9 and TRBJ1-5; D unclear. Germline assignment: CDR1 SGDLS and CDR2 YYNGEE. The CDR3 runs 15 residues. Trimming shortened V by 0 bases and J by 1 base, and 8 bases separated the two germline ends. DNA for the CDR3: TGTGCCAGCAGCGTAGGGAGAGAGAGCAATCAGCCCCAGCATTTT. Amino acids: CASSVGRESNQPQHF.

This clone was counted a few times. V is TRBV25-1 and J is TRBJ2-3; 12 nucleotides align to TRBD2. Germline loops: CDR1 MGHDK, CDR2 SYGVNS. V lost 3 bases to trimming and J lost 9 bases; unmatched junction nucleotides: 10. CDR3 length: 16 residues. CDR3 DNA: TGTGCCAGCAGTGACCGGACTAGCGGGAACCTCGACACGCAGTATTTT. Amino acid sequence: CASSDRTSGNLDTQYF.

This clone has a handful of counts. This chain joins TRBV10-3 and TRBJ2-3; D remains unclear. V lost 6 bases and J 2 bases, leaving 18 bases between the germline ends. The CDR3 runs 16 residues. Germline V CDR1 and CDR2: ENHRY, SYGVKD. CDR3 protein: CAISGPRALLTDTQYF. As DNA, the CDR3 is TGTGCCATCAGCGGTCCCCGGGCCCTTCTCACAGATACGCAGTATTTT.

A single count supports this clone. The gene calls are TRBV29-1 and TRBJ2-2, with 11 nucleotides matching TRBD2. The germline V gene has CDR1 SQVTM and CDR2 ANQGSEA. The CDR3 covers 15 residues. With 6 bases clipped from V and 0 bases from J, the junction kept 3 bases outside the gene matches. The CDR3 protein is CSVTSGVANTGELFF. CDR3 sequence (DNA): TGCAGCGTGACTAGCGGGGTCGCGAACACCGGGGAGCTGTTTTTT.

On this clone: The junction departs from the called germline gene at one end, perhaps through a read error. V and J are TRBV6-6 and TRBJ1-2; TRBD1 matches 9 bases. Per the germline V gene, CDR1 is MNHNY and CDR2 is SVGAGI (reference sequence). There are 15 residues in the CDR3. The CDR3 DNA is TGCGCCAGCCGCATTGGACAGGGGACTATTGATGGCTACACCTTC. It codes for CASRIGQGTIDGYTF.

The chain links TRBV27 to TRBJ2-7; tentatively, D is TRBD1 (7 bases). The V end was cut by 4 bases, the J end by 5 bases, with 9 bases between. CDR1 and CDR2 from the germline V gene are MNHEY and SMNVEV (reference sequence). The CDR3 consists of 12 residues. In nucleotides, the CDR3 is TGTGCCAGCAGTTGGAGGGGGCACGAGCAGTACTTC. This sequence encodes CASSWRGHEQYF.

This clone was found a few times. V and J are TRBV6-4 and TRBJ2-1; D ambiguous. V was cut by 8 bases and J by 6 bases, with 14 bases left in between. Germline V gene lookup returns CDR1 MRHNA and CDR2 SNTAGT. This CDR3 region has 13 residues. CDR3 sequence (DNA): TGTGCCAGCTCCGAGTTCTCTTCCAATGAGCAGTTCTTC. This sequence encodes CASSEFSSNEQFF.

The chain uses TRBV28 and TRBJ2-3; 8 nucleotides line up with TRBD1. V dropped 3 bases and J dropped 3; count of bases not matched to a gene: 8. There are 16 residues in the CDR3. CDR1 is MDHEN and CDR2 is SYDVKM in the germline V gene. CDR3 amino acids: CASSFGGRGRTDTQYF. DNA of the CDR3: TGTGCCAGCAGTTTTGGTGGCAGGGGGCGGACAGATACGCAGTATTTT.

V is TRBV21-1 and J is TRBJ2-7; TRBD2 reflects the table's D call only, with no check against the DNA. TRBV21-1 is annotated as a pseudogene. The CDR3 has 15 residues. CDR3 loop: CASSKGHDSSYEQYF. In DNA, the CDR3 is TGTGCCAGCAGCAAAGGGCACGACTCTTCTTACGAGCAGTACTTC.

This chain joins TRBV10-2 and TRBJ1-1; possible D gene TRBD1, 5 bases. Deletions cut 3 bases from V and 11 bases from J, with 22 bases between. Germline-derived CDR1 and CDR2 are WSHSY and SAAADI. The CDR3 covers 15 residues. The DNA for the CDR3 is TGCGCCAGCAGTGAATCTTTAATCTACCCAGGGAAGGCTTTCTTT. It specifies CASSESLIYPGKAFF.

The rearrangement joins TRBV5-1 to TRBJ2-1; D remains ambiguous. V was shortened by 2 bases and J by 8 bases, with 5 bases between the two germline ends. This CDR3 has 11 amino acids. CDR1 and CDR2 (germline): SGHRS, YFSETQ. The CDR3 here is CASSLTDEQFF. CDR3 bases: TGCGCCAGCAGCTTAACCGATGAGCAGTTCTTC.

The V gene is TRBV20-1, the J gene TRBJ2-7; D uncertain. Germline V gives CDR1 DFQATT, CDR2 SNEGSKA (reference sequence). CDR3 length: 11 amino acids. V gave up 5 bases and J gave up 4 bases, with 9 bases separating them. CDR3 nucleotides: TGCAGTGCTCTAAAAATGTACGAGCAGTACTTC. As protein: CSALKMYEQYF.

The rearrangement uses TRBV11-3 and TRBJ2-1; D possibly corresponds to TRBD1 (5 bases). Germline CDR1 and CDR2: SGHNT and YENEEA. V lost 2 bases, J lost 0 bases, and 8 bases lay in between. This CDR3 comprises 15 residues. In nucleotides, the CDR3 is TGTGCCAGCAGCTTAACAGGAAGCTCCTACAATGAGCAGTTCTTC. Protein: CASSLTGSSYNEQFF.

This chain joins TRBV4-2 and TRBJ2-6; weak D call: TRBD1 (5 bases). Germline CDR1 LGHNA, CDR2 YNFKEQ. The CDR3 is made up of 18 amino acids. Trimming removed 0 bases from V and 1 base from J, with 13 bases in between. The CDR3 coding sequence is TGTGCCAGCAGCCAAGAAACAGCTAGGGGTTCTGGGGCCAACGTCCTGACTTTC. Encoded protein: CASSQETARGSGANVLTF.

J is TRBJ2-5 and V is TRBV4-1; D is possibly TRBD1 (6 bases). CDR3 length: 13 residues. The germline CDR1 and CDR2 sequences are MGHRA and YSYEKL. V lost 1 base, J lost 6 bases, and 9 bases lay in between. The CDR3 coding sequence is TGCGCCAGCAGCCAAGGACAGGAGCAGACCCAGTACTTC. Encoded protein: CASSQGQEQTQYF.